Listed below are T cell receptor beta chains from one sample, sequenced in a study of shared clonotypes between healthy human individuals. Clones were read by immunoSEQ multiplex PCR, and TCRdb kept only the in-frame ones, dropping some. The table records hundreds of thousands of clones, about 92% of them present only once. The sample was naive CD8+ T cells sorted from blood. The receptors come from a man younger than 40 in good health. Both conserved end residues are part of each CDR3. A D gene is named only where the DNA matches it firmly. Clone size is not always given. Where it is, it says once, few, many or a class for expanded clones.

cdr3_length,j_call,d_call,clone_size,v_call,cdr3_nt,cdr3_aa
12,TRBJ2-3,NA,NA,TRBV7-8,TGTGCCAGCAGCTTACTTACAGATACGCAGTATTTT,CASSLLTDTQYF
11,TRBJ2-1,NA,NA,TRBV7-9,TGTGCCAACGAGCTAGTGGATGAGCAGTTCTTC,CANELVDEQFF
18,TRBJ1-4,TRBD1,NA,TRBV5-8,TGTGCCAGCAGCTCTCGGACAGGCATCCCAGCAGATGATGAAAAACTGTTTTTT,CASSSRTGIPADDEKLFF
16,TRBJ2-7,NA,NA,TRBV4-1,TGCGCCAGCAGCCAAGATGGGGCGGGGTCCTCCTACGAGCAGTACTTC,CASSQDGAGSSYEQYF
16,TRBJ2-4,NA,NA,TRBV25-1,TGTGCCAGCAGCCCCGAGGGGAACCGGGCCAAAAACATTCAGTACTTC,CASSPEGNRAKNIQYF
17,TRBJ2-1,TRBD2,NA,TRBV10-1,TGCGCCAGCAGTGATGGGACTAGCGGGAGGGCGCGAGATGAGCAGTTCTTC,CASSDGTSGRARDEQFF
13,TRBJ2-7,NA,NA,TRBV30,TGTGCCTGGAGAACAGATCCTTTCTACGAGCAGTACTTC,CAWRTDPFYEQYF
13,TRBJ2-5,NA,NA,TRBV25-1,TGTGCCAGCCTTGGGTCTTATGGGAAGACCCAGTACTTC,CASLGSYGKTQYF
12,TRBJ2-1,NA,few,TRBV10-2,TGCGCCAGCAGTGCCTCGGTCAATGAGCAGTTCTTC,CASSASVNEQFF
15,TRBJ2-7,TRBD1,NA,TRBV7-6,TGTGCCAGCAGCGTGGGACAGGGGGGAGCCTACGAGCAGTACTTC,CASSVGQGGAYEQYF
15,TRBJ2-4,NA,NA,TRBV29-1,TGCAGCGCTCTATCGGGTGCTCGAGCCAAAAACATTCAGTACTTC,CSALSGARAKNIQYF
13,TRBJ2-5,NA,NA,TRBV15,TGTGCCACCAGCAGAGGACTAGTGGTGACCCAGTACTTC,CATSRGLVVTQYF
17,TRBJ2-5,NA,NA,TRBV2,TGTGCCAGCAGTCGTTTATTCGGGGGATTCAACCAAGAGACCCAGTACTTC,CASSRLFGGFNQETQYF
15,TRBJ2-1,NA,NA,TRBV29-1,TGCAGCGTTGAAGTCCCACACCTTTACAGGGGAGGGCAGTTCTTC,CSVEVPHLYRGGQFF
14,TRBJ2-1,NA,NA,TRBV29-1,TGCAGCGTTGCCGGACAAATCTCCTACAATGAGCAGTTCTTC,CSVAGQISYNEQFF
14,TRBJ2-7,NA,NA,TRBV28,TGTGCCAGCAGCCGTCTCTCTGGATACTACGAGCAGTACTTC,CASSRLSGYYEQYF
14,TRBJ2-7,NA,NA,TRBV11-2,TGTGCCAGCAGCTTGGGTGGGAGCCTGTACGAGCAGTACTTC,CASSLGGSLYEQYF
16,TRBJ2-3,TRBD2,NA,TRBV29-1,TGCAGCGTTGACGGGGTGGCGGGGGGGCCGACAGATACGCAGTATTTT,CSVDGVAGGPTDTQYF
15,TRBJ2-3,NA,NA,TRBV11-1,TGTGCCAGCAGCCTGACTGGCGGAAACACAGATACGCAGTATTTT,CASSLTGGNTDTQYF
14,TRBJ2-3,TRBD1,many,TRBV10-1,TGCGCCAGCAGTGCGACAGGGGTAGCGGATACGCAGTATTTT,CASSATGVADTQYF
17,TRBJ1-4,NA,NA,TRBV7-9,TGTGCCAGCAGCCCCGGGGGGAGGGGTGCAACTAATGAAAAACTGTTTTTT,CASSPGGRGATNEKLFF
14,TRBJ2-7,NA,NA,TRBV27,TGTGCCAGCAGTTTGGTGGTCCGAACGGGCGAGCAGTACTTC,CASSLVVRTGEQYF
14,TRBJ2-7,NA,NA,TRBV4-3,TGCGCCAGCAGCCAGAGATTGCTAGATCTCGAGCAGTACTTC,CASSQRLLDLEQYF
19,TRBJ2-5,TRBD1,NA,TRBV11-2,TGTGCCAGCAGCCGAAGACAGGGGTTGAAGAGGGCCATACAAGAGACCCAGTACTTC,CASSRRQGLKRAIQETQYF
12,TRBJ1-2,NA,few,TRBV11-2,TGTGCCAGCAGCTTTGGAGGGGATGGCTACACCTTC,CASSFGGDGYTF
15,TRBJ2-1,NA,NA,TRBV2,TGTGCCAGCAGCATCGACAGGAGCTCCTACAATGAGCAGTTCTTC,CASSIDRSSYNEQFF
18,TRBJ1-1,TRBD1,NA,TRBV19,TGTGCCAGTAAGGGGGACTCCTCCGAGGGGGCCTTGAACACTGAAGCTTTCTTT,CASKGDSSEGALNTEAFF
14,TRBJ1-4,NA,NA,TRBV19,TGTGCCAGTGAAACCGGGACGGGGAATGAAAAACTGTTTTTT,CASETGTGNEKLFF
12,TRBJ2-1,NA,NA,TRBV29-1,TGCAGCGTTGATGACTACGGGAATGAGCAGTTCTTC,CSVDDYGNEQFF
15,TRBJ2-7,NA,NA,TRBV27,TGTGCCAGCAGTTCGTTCAGGTCGAGCTCCTACGAGCAGTACTTC,CASSSFRSSSYEQYF
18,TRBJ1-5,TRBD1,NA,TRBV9,TGTGCCAGCAGCTCCAACGGGACAGGGGAGAATAGCAATCAGCCCCAGCATTTT,CASSSNGTGENSNQPQHF
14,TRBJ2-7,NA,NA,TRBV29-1,TGCAGCGTTGAAAAGCGGAGCCCCTCCTACGAGCAGTACTTC,CSVEKRSPSYEQYF
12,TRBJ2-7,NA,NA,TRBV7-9,TGTGCCAGCAGCTTAAAACCCTACGAGCAGTACTTC,CASSLKPYEQYF
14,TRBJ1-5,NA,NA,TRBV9,TGTGCCACCAGCGGGGGCAGGTACAATCAGCCCCAGCATTTT,CATSGGRYNQPQHF
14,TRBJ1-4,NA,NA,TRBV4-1,TGCGCCAGCAGCCAACTAACAGGGTTCGAAAAACTGTTTTTT,CASSQLTGFEKLFF
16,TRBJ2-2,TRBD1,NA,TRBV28,TGTGCCAGCAGTAATCGCAGGGGGCCGGGCACCGGGGAGCTGTTTTTT,CASSNRRGPGTGELFF
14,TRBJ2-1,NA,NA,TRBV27,TGTGCCAGCAGCCGCGCTTCACCGTACAATGAGCAGTTCTTC,CASSRASPYNEQFF
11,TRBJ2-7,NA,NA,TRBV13,TGTGCCAGCAGCTCAACTAGCGAGCAGTACTTC,CASSSTSEQYF
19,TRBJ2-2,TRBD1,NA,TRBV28,TGTGCCAGCAGTTTGCTAGGGACAGGGTCTGTACGAGGCACCGGGGAGCTGTTTTTT,CASSLLGTGSVRGTGELFF
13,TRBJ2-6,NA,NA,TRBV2,TGTGCCAGCGATTCCTCTGGGGCCAACGTCCTGACTTTC,CASDSSGANVLTF
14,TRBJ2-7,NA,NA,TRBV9,TGTGCCAGCAGCGTAGGTGGCGGGACCGTCGAGCAGTACTTC,CASSVGGGTVEQYF
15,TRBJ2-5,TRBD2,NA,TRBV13,TGTGCCAGCAGCTTATCCGGGAGGGGGTTGGAGACCCAGTACTTC,CASSLSGRGLETQYF
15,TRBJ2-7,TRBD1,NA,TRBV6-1,TGTGCCAGCAGTGAACCGGACAGGAGCCCCTACGAGCAGTACTTC,CASSEPDRSPYEQYF
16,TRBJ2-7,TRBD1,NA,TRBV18,TGTGCCAGCTCACCGGGACAGGGTATCGTGGTCTACGAGCAGTACTTC,CASSPGQGIVVYEQYF
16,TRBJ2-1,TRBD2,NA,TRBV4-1,TGCGCCAGCAGCCAAGAGCTAGCGGGGGACTACAATGAGCAGTTCTTC,CASSQELAGDYNEQFF
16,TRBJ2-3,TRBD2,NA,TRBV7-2,TGTGCCAGCAGCGGTCGGACTAGCGGCCGCACAGATACGCAGTATTTT,CASSGRTSGRTDTQYF
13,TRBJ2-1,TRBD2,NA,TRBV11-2,TGTGCCAGCAGCCCCGGGACTATAAATGAGCAGTTCTTC,CASSPGTINEQFF
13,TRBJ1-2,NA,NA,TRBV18,TGTGCCAGCTCGTCAACAGCTAACTATGGCTACACCTTC,CASSSTANYGYTF
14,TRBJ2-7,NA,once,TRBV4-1,TGCGCCAGCAGCCATGTAGGTGGGAGGTACGAGCAGTACTTC,CASSHVGGRYEQYF
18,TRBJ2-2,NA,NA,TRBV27,TGTGCCAGCATGGGTGAGGCGGGGCCTTGGGGTGACACCGGGGAGCTGTTTTTT,CASMGEAGPWGDTGELFF
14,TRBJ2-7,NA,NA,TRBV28,TGTGCCAGCAGTTTAAGGGCGGTCACCTACGAGCAGTACTTC,CASSLRAVTYEQYF
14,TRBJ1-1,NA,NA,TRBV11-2,TGTGCCAGCAGCTTAGATAGGGTAGGGACTGAAGCTTTCTTT,CASSLDRVGTEAFF
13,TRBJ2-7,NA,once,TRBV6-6,TGTGCCAGCAGTTACGCAACCACCTACGAGCAGTACTTC,CASSYATTYEQYF
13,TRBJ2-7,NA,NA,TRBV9,TGTGCCAGCAGCGTAGTCCCCGACTACGAGCAGTACTTC,CASSVVPDYEQYF
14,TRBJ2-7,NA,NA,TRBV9,TGTGCCAGCAGCGTAGCTCATGGGGGCTACGAGCAGTACTTC,CASSVAHGGYEQYF